Listed here are 4 T cell receptor beta chains from one sample, sequenced in a study of blood T cell repertoires in COVID-19. Produced via immunoSEQ multiplex PCR; TCRdb's table is partial and in-frame only. The sample has 250,000 to 350,000 clones; roughly 91% are singletons. Sequenced sample: peripheral blood. These receptor sequences come from a man aged 25-40 years with acute or convalescent COVID-19.

V gene TRBV5-1 combines with J gene TRBJ2-5; D might be TRBD1 (6 bases). CDR1 SGHRS and CDR2 YFSETQ come from the germline V gene. The length of the CDR3 is 14 residues. V dropped 0 bases and J dropped 4 bases, with 10 bases sitting between them. CDR3 DNA sequence: TGCGCCAGCAGCTTGGCCAGGGGCGGAGAGACCCAGTACTTC. It translates to CASSLARGGETQYF.

The chain has TRBV7-9 and TRBJ2-7; 9 nucleotides align to TRBD1. The CDR3 runs 14 residues. Losses at the gene ends were 4 bases for V and 3 bases for J; bases not matched to a gene: 4. Germline lookup yields CDR1 SEHNR and CDR2 FQNEAQ (reference sequence). The CDR3 protein is CASSSTGGDYEQYF. CDR3 DNA: TGTGCCAGCAGCTCGACAGGGGGAGACTACGAGCAGTACTTC. The entire variable domain, with the rest obtained from reference TRBV7-9 and TRBJ2-7, is as follows: DTGVSQNPRHKITKRGQNVTFRCDPISEHNRLYWYRQTLGQGPEFLTYFQNEAQLEKSRLLSDRFSAERPKGSFSTLEIQRTEQGDSAMYLCASSSTGGDYEQYFGPGTRLTVT.

This clone was found once. V gene TRBV5-6 combines with J gene TRBJ1-6; TRBD1 matches 8 bases. There are 14 residues in the CDR3. Germline assignment: CDR1 SGHDT and CDR2 YYEEEE. V lost 0 bases to trimming and J lost 7 bases; unmatched junction nucleotides: 0. CDR3 amino acids: CASSLGQGNSPLHF. As DNA, the CDR3 is TGTGCCAGCAGCTTGGGACAGGGGAATTCACCCCTCCACTTT.

This sequence joins TRBV24-1 and TRBJ1-2; D remains unclear. The CDR3 is 15 amino acids. Trimming took 9 bases from V and 1 from J, leaving 17 bases between them. Looked up from germline, CDR1 is KGHDR and CDR2 is SFDVKD. The CDR3 sequence is CATGSSNGNNYGYTF. CDR3 nucleotide sequence: TGTGCCACCGGGAGCTCTAACGGGAATAACTATGGCTACACCTTC.